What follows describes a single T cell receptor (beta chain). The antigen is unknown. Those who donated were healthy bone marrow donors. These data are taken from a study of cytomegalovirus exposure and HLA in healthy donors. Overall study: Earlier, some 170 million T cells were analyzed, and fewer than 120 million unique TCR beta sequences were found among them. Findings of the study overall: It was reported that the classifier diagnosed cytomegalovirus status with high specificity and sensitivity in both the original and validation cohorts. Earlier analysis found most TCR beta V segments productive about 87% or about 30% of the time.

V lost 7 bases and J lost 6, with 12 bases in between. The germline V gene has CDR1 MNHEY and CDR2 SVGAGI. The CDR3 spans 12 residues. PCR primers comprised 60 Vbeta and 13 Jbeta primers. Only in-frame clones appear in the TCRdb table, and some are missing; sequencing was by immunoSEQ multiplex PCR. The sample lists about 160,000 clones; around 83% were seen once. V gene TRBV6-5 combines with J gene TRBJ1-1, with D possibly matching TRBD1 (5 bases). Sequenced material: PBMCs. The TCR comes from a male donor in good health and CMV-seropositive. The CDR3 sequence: CASIGTFSEAFF. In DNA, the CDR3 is TGTGCCAGCATTGGGACTTTCTCTGAAGCTTTCTTT.